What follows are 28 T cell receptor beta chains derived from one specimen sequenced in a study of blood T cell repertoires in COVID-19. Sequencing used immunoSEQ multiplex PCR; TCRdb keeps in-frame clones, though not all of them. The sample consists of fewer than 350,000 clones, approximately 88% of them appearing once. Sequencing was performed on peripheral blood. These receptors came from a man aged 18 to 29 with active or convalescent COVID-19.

The CDR3, as DNA: TGTGCCAGTAGTCCTAGGACTTACAATGAGCAGTTCTTC. This codes for CASSPRTYNEQFF. The chain couples TRBV19 to TRBJ2-1, with D perhaps matching TRBD2 (5 bases). Trimming took 5 bases from V and 4 from J, leaving 9 bases between them. CDR3 length: 13 amino acids. CDR1 is LNHDA and CDR2 is SQIVND in the germline V gene (reference sequence).

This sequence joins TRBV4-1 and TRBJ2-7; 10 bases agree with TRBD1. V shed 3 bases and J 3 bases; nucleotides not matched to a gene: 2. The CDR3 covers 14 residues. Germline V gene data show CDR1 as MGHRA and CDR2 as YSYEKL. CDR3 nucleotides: TGCGCCAGCAGCCACGACAGGGGGCTCTACGAGCAGTACTTC. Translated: CASSHDRGLYEQYF.

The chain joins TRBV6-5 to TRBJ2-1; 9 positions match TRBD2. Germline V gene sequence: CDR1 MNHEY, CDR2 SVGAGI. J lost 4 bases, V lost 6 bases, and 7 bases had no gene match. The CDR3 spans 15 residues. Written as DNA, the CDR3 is TGTGCCAGCAGCCTCACTAGCGGGCCGTACAATGAGCAGTTCTTC. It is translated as CASSLTSGPYNEQFF.

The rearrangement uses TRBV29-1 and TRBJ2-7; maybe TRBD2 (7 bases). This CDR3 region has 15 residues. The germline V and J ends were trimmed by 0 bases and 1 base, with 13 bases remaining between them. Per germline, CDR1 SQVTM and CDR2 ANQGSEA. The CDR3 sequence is CSVEDGGAWSYEQYF. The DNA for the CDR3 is TGCAGCGTTGAAGATGGGGGGGCCTGGTCCTACGAGCAGTACTTC.

In DNA, the CDR3 is TGTGCCAGCAGTTTTATCCGGAGTGAGCAGTACTTC. Its translation is CASSFIRSEQYF. The gene calls are TRBV12-3 or TRBV12-4 and TRBJ2-7; D not certain. The V end was cut by 3 bases, the J end by 7 bases, with 10 bases between. The CDR3 is 12 residues long.

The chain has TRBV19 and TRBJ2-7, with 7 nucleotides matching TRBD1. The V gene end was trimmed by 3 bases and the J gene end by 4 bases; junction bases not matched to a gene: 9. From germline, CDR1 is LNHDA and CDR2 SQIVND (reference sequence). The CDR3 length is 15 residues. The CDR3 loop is CASSIGQGVRYEQYF. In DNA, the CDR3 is TGTGCCAGTAGTATTGGGCAGGGGGTACGATACGAGCAGTACTTC.

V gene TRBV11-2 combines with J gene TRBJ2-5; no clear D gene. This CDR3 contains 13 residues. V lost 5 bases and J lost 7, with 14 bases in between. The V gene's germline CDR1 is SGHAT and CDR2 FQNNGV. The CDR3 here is CASSNDSPRTQYF. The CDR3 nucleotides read TGTGCCAGCAGCAACGACTCGCCGCGGACCCAGTACTTC.

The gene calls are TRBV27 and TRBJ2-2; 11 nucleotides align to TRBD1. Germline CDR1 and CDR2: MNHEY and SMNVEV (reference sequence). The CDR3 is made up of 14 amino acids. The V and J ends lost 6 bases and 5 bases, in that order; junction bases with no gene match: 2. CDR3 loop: CASRRDRGTGELFF. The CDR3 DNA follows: TGTGCCAGCAGACGGGACAGGGGGACCGGGGAGCTGTTTTTT.

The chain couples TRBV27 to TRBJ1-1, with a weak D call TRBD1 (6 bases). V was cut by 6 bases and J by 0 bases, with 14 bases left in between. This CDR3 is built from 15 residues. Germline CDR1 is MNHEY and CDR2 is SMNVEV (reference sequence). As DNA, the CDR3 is TGTGCCAGCAGCCGCCGGACAGCGATGAACACTGAAGCTTTCTTT. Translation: CASSRRTAMNTEAFF.

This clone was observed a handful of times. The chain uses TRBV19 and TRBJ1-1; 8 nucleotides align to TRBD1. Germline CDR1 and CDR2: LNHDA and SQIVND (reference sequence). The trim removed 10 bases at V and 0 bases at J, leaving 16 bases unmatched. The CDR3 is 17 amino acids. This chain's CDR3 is CATYPGQGAMMNTEAFF. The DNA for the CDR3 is TGTGCCACCTACCCCGGACAGGGTGCAATGATGAACACTGAAGCTTTCTTT.

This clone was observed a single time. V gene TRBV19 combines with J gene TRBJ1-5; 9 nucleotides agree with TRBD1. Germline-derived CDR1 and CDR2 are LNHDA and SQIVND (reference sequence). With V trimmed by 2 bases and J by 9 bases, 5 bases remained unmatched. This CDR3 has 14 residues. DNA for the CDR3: TGTGCCAGTAGTATAAACAGGGGGCTTTGGCCCCAGCATTTT. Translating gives CASSINRGLWPQHF.

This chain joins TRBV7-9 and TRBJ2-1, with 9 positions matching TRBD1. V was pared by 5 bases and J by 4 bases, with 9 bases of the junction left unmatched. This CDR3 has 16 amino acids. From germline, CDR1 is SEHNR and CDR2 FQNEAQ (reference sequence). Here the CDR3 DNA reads TGTGCCAGCAGCCCTGCCCCGGGACAGGGTTACAATGAGCAGTTCTTC. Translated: CASSPAPGQGYNEQFF.

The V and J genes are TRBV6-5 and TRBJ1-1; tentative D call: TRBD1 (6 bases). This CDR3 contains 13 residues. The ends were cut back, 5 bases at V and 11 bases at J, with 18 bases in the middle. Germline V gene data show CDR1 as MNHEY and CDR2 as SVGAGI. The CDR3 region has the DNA TGTGCCAGCAGTCACCCCGGGACACTGTGGGCTTTCTTT. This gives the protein CASSHPGTLWAFF.

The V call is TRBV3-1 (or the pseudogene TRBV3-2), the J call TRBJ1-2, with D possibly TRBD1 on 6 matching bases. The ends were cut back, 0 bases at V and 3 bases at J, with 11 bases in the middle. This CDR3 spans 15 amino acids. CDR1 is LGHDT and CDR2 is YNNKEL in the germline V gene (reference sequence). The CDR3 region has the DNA TGTGCCAGCAGCCAAGAGCGGGGGGCGGACTATGGCTACACCTTC. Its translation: CASSQERGADYGYTF.

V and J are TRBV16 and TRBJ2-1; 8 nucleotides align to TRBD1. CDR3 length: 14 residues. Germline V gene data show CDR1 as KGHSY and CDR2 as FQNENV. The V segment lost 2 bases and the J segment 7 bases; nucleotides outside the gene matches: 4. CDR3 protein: CASSQDRGENEQFF. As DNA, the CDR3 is TGTGCCAGCAGCCAAGACAGGGGAGAGAATGAGCAGTTCTTC.

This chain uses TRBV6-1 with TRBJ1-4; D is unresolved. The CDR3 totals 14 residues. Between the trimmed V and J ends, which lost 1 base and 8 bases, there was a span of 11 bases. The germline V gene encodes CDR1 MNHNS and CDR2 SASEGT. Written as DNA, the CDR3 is TGTGCCAGCAGTGAAGGGAGCGGAACCGAAAAACTGTTTTTT. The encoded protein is CASSEGSGTEKLFF.

DNA of the CDR3: TGTGCCAGCAGCCCGCGGACTAGCGGGGGCCGGAATGAGCAGTTCTTC. Translation gives CASSPRTSGGRNEQFF. The chain recombines TRBV9 with TRBJ2-1, with 13 bases aligning to TRBD2. Germline V gives CDR1 SGDLS, CDR2 YYNGEE. This CDR3 contains 16 residues. Trimming removed 4 bases from V and 7 bases from J; junction bases left unmatched: 8.

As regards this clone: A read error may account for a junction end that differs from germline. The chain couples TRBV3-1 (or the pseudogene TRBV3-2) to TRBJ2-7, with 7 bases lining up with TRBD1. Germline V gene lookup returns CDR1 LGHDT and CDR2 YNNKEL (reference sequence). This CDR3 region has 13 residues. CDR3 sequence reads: CASIPSGTDRDGF. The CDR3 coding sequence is TGTGCCAGCATCCCTTCGGGGACCGACAGGGACGGGTTC.

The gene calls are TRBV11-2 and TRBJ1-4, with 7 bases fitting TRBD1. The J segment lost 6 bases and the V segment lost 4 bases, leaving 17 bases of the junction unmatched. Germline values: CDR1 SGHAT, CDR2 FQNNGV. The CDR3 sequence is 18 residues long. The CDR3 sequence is CASSSLQGPLNPHEKLFF. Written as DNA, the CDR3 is TGTGCCAGCAGCTCATTACAGGGGCCATTGAATCCGCATGAAAAACTGTTTTTT.

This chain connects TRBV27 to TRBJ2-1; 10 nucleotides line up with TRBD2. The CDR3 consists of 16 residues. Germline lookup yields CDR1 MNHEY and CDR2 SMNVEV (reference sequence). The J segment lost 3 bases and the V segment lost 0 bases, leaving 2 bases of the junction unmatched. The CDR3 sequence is CASSLSTSGDYNEQFF. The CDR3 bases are TGTGCCAGCAGTTTATCTACTAGCGGGGACTACAATGAGCAGTTCTTC.

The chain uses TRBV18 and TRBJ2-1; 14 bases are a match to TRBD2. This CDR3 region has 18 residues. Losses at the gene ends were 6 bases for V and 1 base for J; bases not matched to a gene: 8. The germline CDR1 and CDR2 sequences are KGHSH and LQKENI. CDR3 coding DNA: TGTGCCAGCTCTTGGACTAGCGGGGGGACACGATCCTACAATGAGCAGTTCTTC. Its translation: CASSWTSGGTRSYNEQFF.

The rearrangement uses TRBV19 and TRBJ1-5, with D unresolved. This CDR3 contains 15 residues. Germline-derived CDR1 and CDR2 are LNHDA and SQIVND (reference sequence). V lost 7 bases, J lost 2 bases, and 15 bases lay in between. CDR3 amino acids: CASTKGGAGNQPQHF. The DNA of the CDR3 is TGTGCCAGTACCAAGGGAGGAGCGGGCAATCAGCCCCAGCATTTT.

DNA of the CDR3: TGCAGTGCTCGTAGCACTGAAGCTTTCTTT. Protein sequence: CSARSTEAFF. The chain is built from TRBV20-1 and TRBJ1-1, with D unclear. CDR3 length: 10 amino acids. CDR1 is DFQATT and CDR2 is SNEGSKA in the germline V gene (reference sequence). Trimming left V 5 bases short and J 4 bases short, with 5 bases between.

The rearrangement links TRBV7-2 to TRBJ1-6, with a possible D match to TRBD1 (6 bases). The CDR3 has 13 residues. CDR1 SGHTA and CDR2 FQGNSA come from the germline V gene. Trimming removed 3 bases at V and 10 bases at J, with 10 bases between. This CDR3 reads CASSFPTGSPLHF. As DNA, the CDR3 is TGTGCCAGCAGCTTCCCCACAGGGTCACCCCTCCACTTT.

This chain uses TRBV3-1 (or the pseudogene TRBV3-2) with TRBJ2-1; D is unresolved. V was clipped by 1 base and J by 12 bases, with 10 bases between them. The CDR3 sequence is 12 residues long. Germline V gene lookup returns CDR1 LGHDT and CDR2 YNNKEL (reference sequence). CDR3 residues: CASSQGLVVQFF. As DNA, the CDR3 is TGTGCCAGCAGCCAAGGTCTAGTGGTGCAGTTCTTC.

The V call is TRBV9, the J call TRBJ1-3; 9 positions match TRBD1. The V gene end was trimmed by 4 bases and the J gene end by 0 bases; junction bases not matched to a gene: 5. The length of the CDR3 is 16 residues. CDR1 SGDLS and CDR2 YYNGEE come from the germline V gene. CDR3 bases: TGTGCCAGCAGCTCTACGACAGGGGGCTCTGGAAACACCATATATTTT. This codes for CASSSTTGGSGNTIYF. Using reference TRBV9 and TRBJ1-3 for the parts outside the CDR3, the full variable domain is DSGVTQTPKHLITATGQRVTLRCSPRSGDLSVYWYQQSLDQGLQFLIQYYNGEERAKGNILERFSAQQFPDLHSELNLSSLELGDSALYFCASSSTTGGSGNTIYFGEGSWLTVV.

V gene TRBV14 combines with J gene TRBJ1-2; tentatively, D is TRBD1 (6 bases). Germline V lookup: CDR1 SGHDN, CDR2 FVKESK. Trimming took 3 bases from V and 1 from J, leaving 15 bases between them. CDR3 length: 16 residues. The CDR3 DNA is TGTGCCAGCAGCCAGGTCAGGGGCCCACGTAACTATGGCTACACCTTC. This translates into CASSQVRGPRNYGYTF.

DNA of the CDR3: TGTGCCAGCGGACTAACCACCCGTTCACCCCTCCACTTT. Residues: CASGLTTRSPLHF. The chain combines TRBV7-3 with TRBJ1-6; no definite D call. Germline assignment: CDR1 SGHTA and CDR2 FQGTGA. V lost 8 bases to trimming and J lost 9 bases, with 14 bases between them. CDR3 size: 13 residues.